This T cell receptor beta chain was found in a study of long-term antiretroviral therapy in people with HIV. Turning to the study itself: About a decade before 2015, the earliest samples were taken when ART was typically delayed. Findings and limits, study-wide: Clones expanded before ART dominated the repertoire at all time points. ART adherence, viral resistance and therapy changes were undocumented. Subsequent to ART, diversity was augmented yet persisted below that of transplant donor controls.

This CDR3 is 15 amino acids long. J was trimmed by 1 base and V by 0 bases; bases with no gene match: 3. Germline V gene data show CDR1 as SGHTA and CDR2 as FQGNSA. Of note for this clone: Its antigen is not known.

Samples were assayed with immunoSEQ v3.0 at survey level. Profiling relied on immunoSEQ multiplex PCR, and the TCRdb table lists in-frame clones only, not all of them. The sample carries 20,000 to 25,000 clones, under 90% recorded once. V gene TRBV7-2 combines with J gene TRBJ2-7; 7 bases match TRBD2. This specimen was unsorted PBMCs, taken less than 2.5 years after starting antiretroviral therapy. This receptor was identified in a middle-aged man with HIV. In DNA, the CDR3 is TGTGCCAGCAGCTTAGCGCCTAGCGGTTCCTACGAGCAGTACTTC. It encodes CASSLAPSGSYEQYF.